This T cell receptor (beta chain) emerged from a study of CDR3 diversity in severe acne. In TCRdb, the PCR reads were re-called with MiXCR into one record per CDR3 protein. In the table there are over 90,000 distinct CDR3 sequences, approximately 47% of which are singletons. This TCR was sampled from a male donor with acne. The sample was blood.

CDR3 loop: CASSLGTRSYEQYF. The DNA of the CDR3 is TGTGCCAGCAGCTTAGGGACTCGCTCCTACGAGCAGTACTTC. The chain uses TRBV7-9 and TRBJ2-7; TRBD2 might be the D (5 bases). V lost 1 base, J lost 0 bases, and 7 bases lay in between. This CDR3 is 14 amino acids long. CDR1 is SEHNR and CDR2 is FQNEAQ in the germline V gene (reference sequence).